This T cell receptor beta chain was observed in a study of blood T cell repertoires in COVID-19 (dated by TCRdb to between 2020 and 2021). Looking at the study overall: The collaborator samples originated in the United States, Italy and Spain and spanned the acute and convalescent phases of COVID-19. Deeply sampled blood TCRbeta repertoires from subjects exposed to, actively infected with, or recovered from COVID-19 were included in the dataset. Where available, HLA class I and class II types were obtained from metadata supplied by the sample provider rather than from assay-based typing. The sample metadata nearly always contained a de-identified subject ID, COVID-19 status, age in years and sex. The prospective study material was composed of cDNA or gDNA derived from T cells, B-cell-depleted T cells, or PBMCs. Samples were obtained from the ongoing ImmuneRACE study (first 160 participants) and from over 1,000 subjects provided by 6 global collaborators. A freely available public database, intended as a resource for researchers studying the immune response to SARS-CoV-2, is where the repertoires were released. Broader findings and caveats from the paper: The quantity of clinical and demographic metadata differed by source and by participant and was supplied without curation.

Each collaborating institution followed its own protocols to collect whole blood in K2EDTA tubes. For TCRbeta analysis, collaborators shipped samples in one of three forms: frozen whole blood, isolated PBMCs, or DNA extracted from either of those sample types. Comments on this clone: Its specific antigen is unknown. No base quality information exists; no much larger clone differs at one position.

Unmatched junction bases come to 6, with V trimmed by 4 bases and J by 1 base. The cysteine opens and the phenylalanine closes a CDR3 of 15 amino acids. Only the CDR3 DNA is retained, 45 bases long and in frame from the first base. Reading the germline V gene gives CDR1 SGHRS and CDR2 YFSETQ. TCRbeta CDR3 regions were amplified from genomic DNA by means of the immunoSEQ Assay, a bias-controlled multiplex PCR. The study's own analysis went as follows. Nucleated cell counts per sample were estimated from amplification of reference gene primers within the assay. Sequence reads were collapsed and filtered to measure the absolute abundance of every unique TCRbeta CDR3 rearrangement. Productive Simpson clonality was computed per sample as the square root of Simpson's diversity index over productive rearrangements. In TCRdb, the immuneACCESS table is reduced to in-frame sequences with V and J assigned. These tables do not hold every clone; where another copy was compared, an unresolved V gene accounts for under half, and the others remain unexplained. V, J and clone size are taken as reported in that table, and D and trimming were inferred from the DNA itself. The sample table shows some 89,000 clones, and just under 90% are seen once. The ten biggest clones cover just over 15% of the sample.

This TCR derives from a human donor in a cohort sampled during active COVID-19. Here the chain combines TRBV5-1 and TRBJ1-2, with 8 central nucleotides matching TRBD1. The sample was peripheral blood. The CDR3 here reads CASSGRTGRNYGYTF. The DNA reads as follows: TGCGCCAGCAGCGGTAGGACAGGGCGTAACTATGGCTACACCTTC.